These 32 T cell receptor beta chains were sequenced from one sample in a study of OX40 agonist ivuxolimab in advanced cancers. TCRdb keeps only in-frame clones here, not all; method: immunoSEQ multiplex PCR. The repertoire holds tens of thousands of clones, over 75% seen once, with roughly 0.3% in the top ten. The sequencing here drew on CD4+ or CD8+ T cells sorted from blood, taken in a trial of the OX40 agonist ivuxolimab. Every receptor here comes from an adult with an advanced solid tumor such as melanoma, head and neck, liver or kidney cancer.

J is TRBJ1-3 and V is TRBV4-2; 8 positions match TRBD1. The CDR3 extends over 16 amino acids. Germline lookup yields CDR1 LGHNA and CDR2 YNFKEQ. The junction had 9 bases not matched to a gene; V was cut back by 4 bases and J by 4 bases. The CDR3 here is CASSLRQGTAGNTIYF. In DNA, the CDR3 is TGTGCCAGCAGCCTCCGACAGGGGACCGCCGGAAACACCATATATTTT.

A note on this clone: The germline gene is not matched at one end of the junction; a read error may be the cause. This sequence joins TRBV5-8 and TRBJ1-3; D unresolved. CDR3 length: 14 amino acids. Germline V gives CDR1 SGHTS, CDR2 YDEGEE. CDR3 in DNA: TGTGCCAGCAGCCGCCTTAGCTCTGGAAGCACCATATATTTT. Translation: CASSRLSSGSTIYF.

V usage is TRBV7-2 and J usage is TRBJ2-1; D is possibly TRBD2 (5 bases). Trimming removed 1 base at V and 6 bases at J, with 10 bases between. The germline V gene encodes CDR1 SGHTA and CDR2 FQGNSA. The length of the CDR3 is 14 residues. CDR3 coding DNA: TGTGCCAGCAGCTTAGGAGGGTCGGGCAATGAGCAGTTCTTC. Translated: CASSLGGSGNEQFF.

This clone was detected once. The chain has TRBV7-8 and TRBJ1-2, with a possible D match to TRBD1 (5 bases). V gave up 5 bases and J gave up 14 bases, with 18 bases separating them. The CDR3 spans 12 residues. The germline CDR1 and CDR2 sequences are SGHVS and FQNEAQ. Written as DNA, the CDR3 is TGTGCCAGCAGCCTTATACCTGGGACGGCGACCTTC. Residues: CASSLIPGTATF.

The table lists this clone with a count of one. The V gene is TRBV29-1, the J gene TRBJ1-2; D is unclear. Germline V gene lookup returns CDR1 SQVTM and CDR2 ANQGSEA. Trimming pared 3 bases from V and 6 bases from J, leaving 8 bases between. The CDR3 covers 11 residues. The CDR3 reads CSVDFGDGYTF. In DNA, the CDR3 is TGCAGCGTTGACTTCGGAGATGGCTACACCTTC.

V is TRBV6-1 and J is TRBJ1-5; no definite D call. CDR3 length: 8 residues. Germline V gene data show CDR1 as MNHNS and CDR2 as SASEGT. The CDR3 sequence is CGNQPQHF. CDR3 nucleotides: TGTGGGAATCAGCCCCAGCATTTT.

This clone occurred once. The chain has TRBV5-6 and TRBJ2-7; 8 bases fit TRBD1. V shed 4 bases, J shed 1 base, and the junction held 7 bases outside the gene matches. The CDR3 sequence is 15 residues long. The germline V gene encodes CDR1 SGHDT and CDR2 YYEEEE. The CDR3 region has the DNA TGTGCCAGCAGCCCGACCGGACAGGGTTCCTACGAGCAGTACTTC. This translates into CASSPTGQGSYEQYF.

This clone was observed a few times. As DNA, the CDR3 is TGCGCCAGCAGTGACCGCCGTCAGCCCCAGCATTTT. It encodes CASSDRRQPQHF. V gene TRBV10-2 combines with J gene TRBJ1-5, with D hard to call. In germline, CDR1 is WSHSY, CDR2 SAAADI. V was clipped by 3 bases and J by 6 bases, with 6 bases between them. CDR3 length: 12 residues.

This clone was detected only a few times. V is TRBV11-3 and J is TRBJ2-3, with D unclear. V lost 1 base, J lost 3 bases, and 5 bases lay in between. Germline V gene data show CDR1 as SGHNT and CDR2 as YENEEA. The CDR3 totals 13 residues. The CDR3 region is CASSLGRTDTQYF. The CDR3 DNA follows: TGTGCCAGCAGCTTAGGGCGGACAGATACGCAGTATTTT.

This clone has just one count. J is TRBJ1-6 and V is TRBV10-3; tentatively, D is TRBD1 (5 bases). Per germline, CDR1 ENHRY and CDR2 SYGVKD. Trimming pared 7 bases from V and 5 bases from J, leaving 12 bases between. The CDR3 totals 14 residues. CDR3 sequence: CAIKMTEDNSPLHF. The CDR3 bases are TGTGCCATCAAAATGACAGAAGATAATTCACCCCTCCACTTT.

The CDR3 DNA reads TGCGCCAGCAGCCAAGACAGAGGGGGCTACGAGCAGTACTTC. The encoded protein is CASSQDRGGYEQYF. The gene calls are TRBV4-1 and TRBJ2-7; D possibly corresponds to TRBD1 (6 bases). Germline-derived CDR1 and CDR2 are MGHRA and YSYEKL. This CDR3 has 14 amino acids. V gave up 0 bases and J gave up 3 bases, with 9 bases separating them.

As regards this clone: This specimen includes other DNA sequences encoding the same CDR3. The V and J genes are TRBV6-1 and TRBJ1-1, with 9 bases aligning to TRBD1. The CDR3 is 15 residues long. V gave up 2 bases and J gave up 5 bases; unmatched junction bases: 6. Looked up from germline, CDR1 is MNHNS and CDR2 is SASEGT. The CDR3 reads CASSEPGQGSTEAFF. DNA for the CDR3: TGTGCCAGCAGTGAACCCGGACAGGGGTCAACTGAAGCTTTCTTT.

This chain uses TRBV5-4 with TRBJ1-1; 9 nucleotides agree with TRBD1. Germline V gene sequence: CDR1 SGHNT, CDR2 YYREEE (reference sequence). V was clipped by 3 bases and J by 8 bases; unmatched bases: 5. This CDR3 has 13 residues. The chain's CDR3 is CASSYRDREEAFF. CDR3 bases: TGTGCCAGCAGCTACCGGGACAGGGAGGAAGCTTTCTTT. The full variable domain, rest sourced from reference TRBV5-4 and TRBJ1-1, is ETGVTQSPTHLIKTRGQQVTLRCSSQSGHNTVSWYQQALGQGPQFIFQYYREEENGRGNFPPRFSGLQFPNYSSELNVNALELDDSALYLCASSYRDREEAFFGQGTRLTVV.

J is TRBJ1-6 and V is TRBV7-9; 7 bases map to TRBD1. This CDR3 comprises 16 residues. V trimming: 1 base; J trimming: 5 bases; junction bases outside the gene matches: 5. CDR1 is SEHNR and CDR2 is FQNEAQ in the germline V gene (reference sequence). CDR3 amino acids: CASSLVAGTDNSPLHF. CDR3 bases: TGTGCCAGCAGCTTAGTTGCCGGGACAGATAATTCACCCCTCCACTTT.

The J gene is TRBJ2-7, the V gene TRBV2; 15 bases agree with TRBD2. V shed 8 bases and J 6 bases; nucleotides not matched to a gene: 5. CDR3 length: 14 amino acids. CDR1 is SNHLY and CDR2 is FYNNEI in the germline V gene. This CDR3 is CASGGTSGGREQYF. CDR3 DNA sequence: TGTGCCAGCGGTGGGACTAGCGGGGGGCGCGAGCAGTACTTC.

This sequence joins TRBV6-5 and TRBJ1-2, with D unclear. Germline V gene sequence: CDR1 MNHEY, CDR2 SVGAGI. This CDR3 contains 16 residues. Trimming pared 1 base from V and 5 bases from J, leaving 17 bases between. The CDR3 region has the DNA TGTGCCAGCAGTTACTTCAAAAGGAGATCGGGGTATGGCTACACCTTC. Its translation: CASSYFKRRSGYGYTF.

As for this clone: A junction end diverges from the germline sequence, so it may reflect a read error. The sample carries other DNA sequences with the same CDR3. CDR3 coding DNA: TGTGCCAGCAGTTACTCCGAGGACAGGGGCAATTCACCTCTCCACTTT. Amino acid sequence: CASSYSEDRGNSPLHF. The rearrangement links TRBV6-5 to TRBJ1-6; 9 bases are a match to TRBD1. The germline V gene encodes CDR1 MNHEY and CDR2 SVGAGI. CDR3 length equals 16 residues.

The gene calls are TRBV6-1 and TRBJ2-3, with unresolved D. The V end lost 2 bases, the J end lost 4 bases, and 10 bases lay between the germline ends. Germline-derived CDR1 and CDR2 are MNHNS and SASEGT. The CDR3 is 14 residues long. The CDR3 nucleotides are TGTGCCAGCAGTGAAAGCAGAAATGCAGATACGCAGTATTTT. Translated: CASSESRNADTQYF.

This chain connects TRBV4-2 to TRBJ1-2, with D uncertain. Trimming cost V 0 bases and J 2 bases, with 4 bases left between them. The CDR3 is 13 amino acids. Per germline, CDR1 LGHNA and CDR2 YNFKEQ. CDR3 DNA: TGTGCCAGCAGCCAAGATCGCAACTATGGCTACACCTTC. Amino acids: CASSQDRNYGYTF.

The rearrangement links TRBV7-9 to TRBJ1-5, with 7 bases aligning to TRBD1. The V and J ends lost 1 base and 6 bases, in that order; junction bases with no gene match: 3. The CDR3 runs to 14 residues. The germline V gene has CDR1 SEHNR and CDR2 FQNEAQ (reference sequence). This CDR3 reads CASSLEGGGQPQHF. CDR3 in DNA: TGTGCCAGCAGCTTAGAAGGGGGCGGTCAGCCCCAGCATTTT.

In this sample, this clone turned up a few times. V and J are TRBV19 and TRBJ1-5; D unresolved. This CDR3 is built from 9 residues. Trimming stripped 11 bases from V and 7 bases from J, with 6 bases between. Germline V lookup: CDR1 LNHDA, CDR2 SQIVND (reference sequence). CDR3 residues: CAAGQPQHF. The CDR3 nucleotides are TGTGCCGCCGGGCAGCCCCAGCATTTT.

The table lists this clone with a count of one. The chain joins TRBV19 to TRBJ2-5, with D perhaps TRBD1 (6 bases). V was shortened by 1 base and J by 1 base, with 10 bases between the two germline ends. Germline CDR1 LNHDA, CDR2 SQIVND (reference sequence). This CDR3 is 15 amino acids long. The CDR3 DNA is TGTGCCAGTAGTATAGGAGGGGGTCTCCAAGAGACCCAGTACTTC. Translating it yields CASSIGGGLQETQYF.

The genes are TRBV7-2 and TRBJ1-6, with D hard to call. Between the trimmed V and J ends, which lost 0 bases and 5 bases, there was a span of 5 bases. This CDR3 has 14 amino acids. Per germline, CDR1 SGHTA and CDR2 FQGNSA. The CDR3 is CASSLASNNSPLHF. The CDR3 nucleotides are TGTGCCAGCAGCTTAGCGAGTAATAATTCACCCCTCCACTTT.

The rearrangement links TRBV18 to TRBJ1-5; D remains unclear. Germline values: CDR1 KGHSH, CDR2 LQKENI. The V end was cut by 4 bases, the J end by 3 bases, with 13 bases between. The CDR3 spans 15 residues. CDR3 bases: TGTGCCAGCTCACTAAACGAGGGCCCCAATCAGCCCCAGCATTTT. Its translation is CASSLNEGPNQPQHF.

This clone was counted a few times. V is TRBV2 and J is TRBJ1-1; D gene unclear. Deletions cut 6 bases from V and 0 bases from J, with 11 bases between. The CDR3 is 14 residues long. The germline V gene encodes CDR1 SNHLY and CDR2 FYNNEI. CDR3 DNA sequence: TGTGCCAGCAGGGCGCAATATATGAACACTGAAGCTTTCTTT. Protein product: CASRAQYMNTEAFF.

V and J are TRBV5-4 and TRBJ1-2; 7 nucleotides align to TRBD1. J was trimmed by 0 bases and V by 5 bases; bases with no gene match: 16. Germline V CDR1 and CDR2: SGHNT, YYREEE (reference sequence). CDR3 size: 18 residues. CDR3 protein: CASRRAGTERRANYGYTF. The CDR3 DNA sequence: TGTGCCAGCAGGCGGGCCGGGACAGAACGCCGAGCTAACTATGGCTACACCTTC.

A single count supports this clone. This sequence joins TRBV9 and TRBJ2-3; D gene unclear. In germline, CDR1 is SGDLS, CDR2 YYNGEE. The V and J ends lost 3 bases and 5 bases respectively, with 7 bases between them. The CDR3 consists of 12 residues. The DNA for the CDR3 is TGTGCCAGCAGCGGCAGCCAAGATACGCAGTATTTT. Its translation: CASSGSQDTQYF.

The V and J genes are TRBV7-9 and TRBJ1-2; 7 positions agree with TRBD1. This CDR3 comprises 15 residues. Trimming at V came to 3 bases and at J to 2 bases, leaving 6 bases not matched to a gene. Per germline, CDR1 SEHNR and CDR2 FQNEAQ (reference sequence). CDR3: CASSFLTQGNYGYTF. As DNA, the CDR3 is TGTGCCAGCAGCTTTCTCACACAGGGGAACTATGGCTACACCTTC. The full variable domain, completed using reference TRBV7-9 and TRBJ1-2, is DTGVSQNPRHKITKRGQNVTFRCDPISEHNRLYWYRQTLGQGPEFLTYFQNEAQLEKSRLLSDRFSAERPKGSFSTLEIQRTEQGDSAMYLCASSFLTQGNYGYTFGSGTRLTVV.

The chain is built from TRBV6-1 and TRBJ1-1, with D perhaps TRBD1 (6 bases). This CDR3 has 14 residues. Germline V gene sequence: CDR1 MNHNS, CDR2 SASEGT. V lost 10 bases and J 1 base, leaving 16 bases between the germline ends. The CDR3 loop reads CATGTMVGNTEAFF. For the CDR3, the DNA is TGTGCCACCGGGACAATGGTTGGGAACACTGAAGCTTTCTTT.

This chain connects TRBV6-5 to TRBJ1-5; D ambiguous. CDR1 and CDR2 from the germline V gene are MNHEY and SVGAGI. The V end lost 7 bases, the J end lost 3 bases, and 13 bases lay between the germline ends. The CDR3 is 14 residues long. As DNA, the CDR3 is TGTGCCAGCACCCACGCCGCTAACAATCAGCCCCAGCATTTT. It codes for CASTHAANNQPQHF.

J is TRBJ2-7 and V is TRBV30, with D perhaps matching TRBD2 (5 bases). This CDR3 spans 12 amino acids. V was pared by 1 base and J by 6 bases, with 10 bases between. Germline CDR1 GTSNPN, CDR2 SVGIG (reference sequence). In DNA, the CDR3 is TGTGCCTGGAGTGCCCTCCGGGGCGAGCAGTACTTC. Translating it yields CAWSALRGEQYF.

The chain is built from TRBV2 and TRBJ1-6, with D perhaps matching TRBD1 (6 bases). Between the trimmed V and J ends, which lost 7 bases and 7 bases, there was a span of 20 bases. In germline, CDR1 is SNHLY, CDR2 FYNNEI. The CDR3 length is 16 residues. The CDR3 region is CASTTQEGGSNSPLHF. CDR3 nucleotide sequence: TGTGCCAGCACTACCCAAGAGGGGGGCTCCAATTCACCCCTCCACTTT.